This entry is about one T cell receptor (beta chain). Germline V gives CDR1 SGHTA, CDR2 FQGNSA. This CDR3 has 16 amino acids. Losses at the gene ends were 5 bases for V and 5 bases for J; bases not matched to a gene: 11. This sample is part of a study of blood T cell repertoires in COVID-19. Overall study context: Donors in the United States, Italy and Spain gave samples during acute or convalescent COVID-19. PBMCs, B-cell-depleted T cells, or T cells provided the cDNA or gDNA that made up the material.

In the source study's methods: Amplified reference gene primers provided the basis for estimating nucleated cell counts. The protocol was immunoSEQ multiplex PCR, while the TCRdb copy is restricted to in-frame clones and leaves out a portion. V, J and clone size derive from that table, while D and trimming were established from the DNA sequence. This table holds 250,000 to 300,000 clones, approximately 86% found once. V is TRBV7-2 and J is TRBJ2-2; 7 positions match TRBD2. The receptor comes from a woman aged 45 to 65 who had recovered from COVID-19. Sequences were obtained from peripheral blood. CDR3 sequence (DNA): TGTGCCAGCAGCCCGGTACGCGGGGAGGGGACCGGGGAGCTGTTTTTT. It codes for CASSPVRGEGTGELFF.